This TCR beta chain came from a study of beta chain features in type 1 diabetes. Overall study results and limits: PCR could preferentially amplify shorter templates, alike in patients and controls.

About this clone itself: Its cognate antigen is unknown.

Sampling consisted of one heparinised blood draw per donor, averaging approximately 120 mL. The isolated RNA, all of it, was reverse transcribed, so expressed TCRB transcripts were what got sequenced. Reads from naive, central memory and regulatory T cell samples averaged around 3.6 million. Assay used: immunoSEQ multiplex PCR; TCRdb lists only in-frame clones, some missing. The repertoire consists of roughly 290,000 clones, with 7% to 9% occurring once and the leading ten covering roughly 0.94%. Sequencing was done on a sample of central memory CD4+ T cells from blood. The origin of this receptor is a woman aged 18-29 years in good health.

DNA of the CDR3: TGCAGCGTGGTTCTCCGACTAGTTGGTTACAATGAGCAGTTCTTC. Its protein is CSVVLRLVGYNEQFF. The chain combines TRBV29-1 with TRBJ2-1, with D maybe TRBD2 (6 bases). V lost 6 bases and J lost 4, with 19 bases in between. There are 15 residues in the CDR3. Germline-derived CDR1 and CDR2 are SQVTM and ANQGSEA.